This TCR beta chain was captured in a study of blood T cell repertoires in COVID-19 (dated by TCRdb to about 2020). Background for the entire study: Collaborator samples came from the United States, Italy and Spain and covered acute and convalescent phases of COVID-19. Samples came from the ongoing ImmuneRACE study (first 160 participants) plus 1,254 subjects from 6 global collaborators. A de-identified subject ID, COVID-19 status, age in years and sex were almost always included in the sample metadata. The repertoires were released in a freely available public database intended as a resource for research on the immune response to SARS-CoV-2. The material from the prospective study consisted of cDNA or gDNA derived from T cells, B-cell-depleted T cells, or PBMCs. Subjects who had been exposed to COVID-19, were actively infected with it, or had recovered from it provided the deeply sampled blood TCRbeta repertoires that made up the dataset. HLA class I and class II types, where available, came from metadata supplied by the sample provider rather than from assay-based typing.

TCRbeta CDR3 regions were amplified from genomic DNA using the immunoSEQ Assay, a bias-controlled multiplex PCR. As for how the authors treated the data: Within the assay, amplification of reference gene primers was used to estimate how many nucleated cells each sample contained. Sequence reads were collapsed and filtered to measure the absolute abundance of every unique TCRbeta CDR3 rearrangement. Productive Simpson clonality was computed per sample as the square root of Simpson's diversity index over productive rearrangements. In its TCRdb copy, this immuneACCESS table keeps in-frame sequences only and misses some clones. Where compared with another copy, unresolved V genes explain less than half of these, and the others have no known cause. V, J and clone size are taken as reported in that table, and D and trimming were inferred from the DNA itself. The sample table holds approximately 170,000 clones, of which around 89% were seen once. The biggest ten clones account for roughly 0.8% of the sample.

The germline V gene supplies CDR1 MDHEN and CDR2 SYDVKM. V is shortened by 7 bases, J by 0 bases, and the region joining them spans 13 bases. Inclusive of the bounding cysteine and phenylalanine, the CDR3 is 14 residues long. Only the CDR3 region is kept as DNA, spanning 42 bases read in frame from base 1. Participants in the prospective study were aged roughly 18 to 95 years, lived in under 30 United States geographic areas, and enrolled through a virtual design. Cohort assignment in the prospective study relied on participant-reported clinical history from a screening survey and a study questionnaire. For ImmuneRACE Cohort 3, a participant was defined as recovered based on two consecutive negative NP/OP PCR tests, clearance by a healthcare professional, or resolution of symptoms. Each participant in the prospective study had whole blood, serum and a nasopharyngeal or oropharyngeal swab collected by mobile phlebotomists. Prospective study participants could optionally give additional blood draws and questionnaires over an approximately two-month period. Before DNA extraction, blood samples from the prospective study were shipped at room temperature or frozen.

In regard to this clone: Its binding antigen is unknown. No clone much larger than this one lies a single base away; base qualities are absent.

What the study reported, not specific to this receptor: Clinical and demographic metadata were provided uncurated, with the amount varying by source and participant.

Sequenced: PBMCs or T cells enriched from blood (not recorded which). This chain joins TRBV28 to TRBJ2-7; the D region possibly corresponds to TRBD1 (6 bases align). This TCR derives from a woman aged 18-35 years who had recovered from COVID-19. The CDR3: CASKQGSPSYEQYF. The base sequence is TGTGCCAGCAAACAGGGCTCTCCCTCCTACGAGCAGTACTTC.